Following are 32 T cell receptor beta chains from one sample sequenced in a study of CXCR3-negative and CXCR3-positive naive CD8 T cells. Overall study results and limits: For CXCR3-positive naive cells, TRB CDR3s were more hydrophobic than those of CXCR3-negative naive cells.

No antigen has been identified for these receptors. 5' RACE that incorporated UMI labels was used to prepare the TRB cDNA libraries. TCRdb reprocessed the 5' RACE reads and reports one entry per CDR3 protein, with no DNA. Recorded for this sample: about 120,000 distinct CDR3 sequences. Sequencing was carried out using naive CXCR3+ CD8+ T cells from blood. Subset of the sample: CD45RO-CCR7+CD27+CD95- naive CD8+ T cells expressing CXCR3 (TNR3+). These receptor sequences come from a human donor in good health. Some clones in this sample may be carry-over from other donors' samples.

The rearrangement links TRBV7-9 to TRBJ2-7; TCRdb indicates TRBD1, and absent DNA this call remains unverified. The CDR3 spans 13 residues. Germline CDR1 reads SEHNR; CDR2 reads FQNEAQ (reference sequence). This CDR3 reads CASSLTPDTEQYF. Supplemented by reference TRBV7-9 and TRBJ2-7, the full variable domain reads DTGVSQNPRHKITKRGQNVTFRCDPISEHNRLYWYRQTLGQGPEFLTYFQNEAQLEKSRLLSDRFSAERPKGSFSTLEIQRTEQGDSAMYLCASSLTPDTEQYFGPGTRLTVT.

The rearrangement links TRBV5-1 to TRBJ2-3; the TCRdb call, TRBD1, lacks DNA for checking. The CDR3 totals 15 residues. In germline, CDR1 is SGHRS, CDR2 YFSETQ. The CDR3 spells CASSHGTGGSDTQYF.

This chain connects TRBV7-3 to TRBJ2-1; TCRdb returns TRBD2, unconfirmable since there is no DNA. The CDR3 has 15 residues. CDR1 is SGHTA and CDR2 is FQGTGA in the germline V gene. The CDR3 spells CASSPLGGAGNEQFF.

The chain couples TRBV5-1 to TRBJ2-7. This CDR3 spans 12 amino acids. Per the germline V gene, CDR1 is SGHRS and CDR2 is YFSETQ. CDR3 amino acids: CASSLSAYEQYF.

V is TRBV4-3 and J is TRBJ1-2. Germline V gene data show CDR1 as LGHNA and CDR2 as YSLEER. The CDR3 is 13 residues long. CDR3 protein: CASSQGRLYDYTF.

V is TRBV28 and J is TRBJ2-3. The CDR3 covers 14 residues. Germline V gives CDR1 MDHEN, CDR2 SYDVKM. This CDR3 reads CASTELVRTDTQYF.

The chain carries TRBV6-4 and TRBJ1-4. CDR1 MRHNA and CDR2 SNTAGT come from the germline V gene. The CDR3 is 14 residues long. The CDR3 region is CAKWAGPVIEKLFF.

The chain links TRBV4-2 to TRBJ2-5. This CDR3 is 14 amino acids long. Germline V gene sequence: CDR1 LGHNA, CDR2 YNFKEQ. This CDR3 is CASSQVGGQETQYF.

The CDR3 sequence: CASTIRGDSYGYTF. The genes are TRBV19 and TRBJ1-2; TCRdb's assignment of TRBD1 cannot be checked, as there is no DNA. The germline gives CDR1 LNHDA, CDR2 SQIVND (reference sequence). CDR3 length: 14 residues.

The chain has TRBV6-5 and TRBJ2-5; TCRdb indicates TRBD1, and absent DNA this call remains unverified. CDR1 is MNHEY and CDR2 is SVGAGI in the germline V gene. The CDR3 has 14 amino acids. CDR3 sequence reads: CASSYMAGSETQYF.

The chain couples TRBV10-3 to TRBJ2-1; TCRdb reports TRBD2, a call that lacks DNA to check it against. Germline assignment: CDR1 ENHRY and CDR2 SYGVKD. This CDR3 contains 16 residues. The chain's CDR3 is CAISVKGPDSYNEQFF.

This chain joins TRBV10-3 and TRBJ1-4; TCRdb's D call of TRBD1 is untestable without DNA. Germline values: CDR1 ENHRY, CDR2 SYGVKD. The CDR3 is 15 amino acids. The CDR3 here is CAISESGKPNEKLFF.

The rearrangement links TRBV28 to TRBJ1-1; TCRdb outputs TRBD1, but without DNA this stays unchecked. The CDR3 sequence is 15 residues long. Germline V gene sequence: CDR1 MDHEN, CDR2 SYDVKM. CDR3 residues: CASGPLMRGYTEAFF.

The chain combines TRBV5-1 with TRBJ2-7; with no DNA, the TCRdb D assignment of TRBD1 cannot be verified. The CDR3 extends over 16 amino acids. Germline CDR1 SGHRS, CDR2 YFSETQ. The CDR3 here is CASSVNSGTISYEQYF. Full variable domain (outside the CDR3, taken from reference TRBV5-1 and TRBJ2-7): KAGVTQTPRYLIKTRGQQVTLSCSPISGHRSVSWYQQTPGQGLQFLFEYFSETQRNKGNFPGRFSGRQFSNSRSEMNVSTLELGDSALYLCASSVNSGTISYEQYFGPGTRLTVT.

This rearrangement joins TRBV29-1 to TRBJ2-3. The germline V gene has CDR1 SQVTM and CDR2 ANQGSEA. CDR3 length equals 11 residues. CDR3 protein: CSVRSQDTQYF.

This rearrangement joins TRBV4-2 to TRBJ2-3; as DNA is missing, the TRBD1 call by TCRdb cannot be tested. The CDR3 has 18 residues. Germline V gene sequence: CDR1 LGHNA, CDR2 YNFKEQ. CDR3 amino acids: CASSQDMGRTTSTDTQYF.

The chain links TRBV12-5 to TRBJ1-5; TCRdb calls TRBD1, which cannot be checked without DNA. The CDR3 sequence is 14 residues long. From germline, CDR1 is LGHNT and CDR2 FRNRAP. CDR3 sequence: CASASGDSNQPQHF. Drawing the rest from reference TRBV12-5 and TRBJ1-5, the complete variable domain is DARVTQTPRHKVTEMGQEVTMRCQPILGHNTVFWYRQTMMQGLELLAYFRNRAPLDDSGMPKDRFSAEMPDATLATLKIQPSEPRDSAVYFCASASGDSNQPQHFGDGTRLSIL.

This sequence joins TRBV6-6 and TRBJ2-3; TCRdb's D call of TRBD2 is untestable without DNA. The CDR3 spans 16 residues. Germline loops: CDR1 MNHNY, CDR2 SVGAGI (reference sequence). The CDR3 sequence is CASSYSGTANLDTQYF.

V usage is TRBV2 and J usage is TRBJ1-2; TCRdb picks TRBD1, but there is no DNA to check that call. Looked up from germline, CDR1 is SNHLY and CDR2 is FYNNEI. The CDR3 extends over 17 amino acids. CDR3 sequence reads: CASSEGVWTGNDRGYTF.

J is TRBJ2-1 and V is TRBV20-1; the D call from TCRdb, TRBD1, cannot be confirmed without DNA. This CDR3 is built from 13 residues. From germline, CDR1 is DFQATT and CDR2 SNEGSKA (reference sequence). CDR3 sequence reads: CSARFRGLNEQFF.

The gene calls are TRBV29-1 and TRBJ2-1. Per the germline V gene, CDR1 is SQVTM and CDR2 is ANQGSEA. This CDR3 has 14 residues. CDR3 region: CSVQAKFTKDEQFF.

The genes are TRBV24-1 and TRBJ2-1; the D call of TRBD1 rests on TCRdb alone, since no DNA is present to check it. Germline CDR1 and CDR2: KGHDR and SFDVKD. The CDR3 covers 12 residues. The CDR3 spells CAVSREGYEQFF.

The chain uses TRBV29-1 and TRBJ2-1. Germline CDR1 SQVTM, CDR2 ANQGSEA. The CDR3 has 11 amino acids. The CDR3 sequence is CSVLVDNEQFF.

This chain links TRBV12-3 or TRBV12-4 with TRBJ2-1; TCRdb selects TRBD1, and the lack of DNA leaves this call unchecked. The length of the CDR3 is 16 residues. The CDR3 sequence: CASTPDRGSSYNEQFF.

The chain combines TRBV28 with TRBJ2-5. Germline V gene data show CDR1 as MDHEN and CDR2 as SYDVKM. The CDR3 contains 13 residues. The CDR3 spells CASSFKFQETQCF.

Here the CDR3 reads CASRPHRGELDYGYTF. The rearrangement links TRBV28 to TRBJ1-2; without DNA, the TCRdb call of TRBD1 cannot be checked. The CDR3 contains 16 residues. Germline V gene sequence: CDR1 MDHEN, CDR2 SYDVKM.

The chain employs TRBV27 and TRBJ2-1; TCRdb reports TRBD2, a call that lacks DNA to check it against. CDR1 is MNHEY and CDR2 is SMNVEV in the germline V gene (reference sequence). The CDR3 extends over 15 amino acids. The CDR3 spells CASTLSGGPYNEQFF.

This sequence joins TRBV7-8 and TRBJ2-1; the TCRdb call, TRBD1, lacks DNA for checking. CDR3 length: 13 amino acids. Germline values: CDR1 SGHVS, CDR2 FQNEAQ. This chain's CDR3 is CASSPGASDEQFF. Full variable domain (rest looked up from reference TRBV7-8 and TRBJ2-1): GAGVSQSPRYKVAKRGQDVALRCDPISGHVSLFWYQQALGQGPEFLTYFQNEAQLDKSGLPSDRFFAERPEGSVSTLKIQRTQQEDSAVYLCASSPGASDEQFFGPGTRLTVL.

The chain couples TRBV11-2 to TRBJ2-7; TCRdb proposes TRBD2, but this gene call is untestable without DNA. This CDR3 has 17 amino acids. CDR1 SGHAT and CDR2 FQNNGV come from the germline V gene. This CDR3 is CASSLGFGVAGRYEQYF.

CDR3 amino acids: CASRLAGSFTGELFF. The chain links TRBV23-1 to TRBJ2-2; the TRBD2 assignment by TCRdb is unverifiable without DNA. TRBV23-1 qualifies as an ORF whose function is uncertain. The CDR3 has 15 residues.

The V and J genes are TRBV7-6 and TRBJ2-5; TCRdb lists TRBD2, though no DNA is available to test this call. CDR3 size: 18 residues. CDR1 and CDR2 (germline): SGHVS, FNYEAQ. The CDR3 sequence: CASSRTSGRPGTQETQYF.

This rearrangement joins TRBV27 to TRBJ1-2. There are 11 residues in the CDR3. CDR1 and CDR2 (germline): MNHEY, SMNVEV (reference sequence). CDR3 region: CASYDNYGYTF.